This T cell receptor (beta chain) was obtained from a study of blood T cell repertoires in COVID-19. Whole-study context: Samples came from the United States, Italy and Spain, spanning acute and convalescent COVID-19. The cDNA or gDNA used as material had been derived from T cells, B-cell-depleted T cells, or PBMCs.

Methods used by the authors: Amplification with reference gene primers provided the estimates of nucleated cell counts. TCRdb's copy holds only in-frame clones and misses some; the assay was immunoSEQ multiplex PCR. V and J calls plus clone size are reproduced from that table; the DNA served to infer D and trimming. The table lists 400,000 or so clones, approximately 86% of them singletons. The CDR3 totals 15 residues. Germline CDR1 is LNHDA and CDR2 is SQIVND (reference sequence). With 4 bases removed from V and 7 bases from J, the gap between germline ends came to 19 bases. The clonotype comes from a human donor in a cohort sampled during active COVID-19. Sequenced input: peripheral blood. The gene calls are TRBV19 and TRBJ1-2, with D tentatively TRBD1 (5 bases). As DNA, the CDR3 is TGTGCCAGTAGTACAAGCCTGGGAGGGGACGTTGGCTACACCTTC. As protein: CASSTSLGGDVGYTF.